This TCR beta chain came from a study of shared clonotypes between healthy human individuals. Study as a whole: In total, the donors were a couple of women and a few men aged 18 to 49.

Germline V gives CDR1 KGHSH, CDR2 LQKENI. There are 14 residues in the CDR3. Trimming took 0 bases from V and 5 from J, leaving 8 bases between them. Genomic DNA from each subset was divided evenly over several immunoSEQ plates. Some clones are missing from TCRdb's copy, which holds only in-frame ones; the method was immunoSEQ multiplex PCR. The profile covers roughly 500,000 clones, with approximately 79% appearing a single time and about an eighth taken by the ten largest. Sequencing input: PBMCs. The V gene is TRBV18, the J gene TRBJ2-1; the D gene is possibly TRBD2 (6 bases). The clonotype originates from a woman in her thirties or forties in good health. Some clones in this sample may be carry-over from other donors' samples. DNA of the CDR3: TGTGCCAGCTCACCACCGGAGGGGCACAATGAGCAGTTCTTC. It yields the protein CASSPPEGHNEQFF.